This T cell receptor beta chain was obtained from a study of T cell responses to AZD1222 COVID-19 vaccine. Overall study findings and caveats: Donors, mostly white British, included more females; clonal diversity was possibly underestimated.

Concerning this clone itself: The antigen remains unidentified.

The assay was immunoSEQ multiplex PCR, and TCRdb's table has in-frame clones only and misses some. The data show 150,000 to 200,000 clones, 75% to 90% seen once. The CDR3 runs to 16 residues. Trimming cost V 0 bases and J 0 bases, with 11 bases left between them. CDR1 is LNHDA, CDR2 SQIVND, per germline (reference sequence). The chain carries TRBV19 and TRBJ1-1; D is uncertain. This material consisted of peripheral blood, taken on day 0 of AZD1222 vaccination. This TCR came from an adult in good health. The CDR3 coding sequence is TGTGCCAGTAGTATAGATCGTGAGATCGTGAACACTGAAGCTTTCTTT. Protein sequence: CASSIDREIVNTEAFF.